These T cell receptor beta chains were read from a single sample in a study of cytomegalovirus exposure and HLA in healthy donors. TCRdb keeps only in-frame clones here, not all; method: immunoSEQ multiplex PCR. The sample gives roughly 180,000 clones, around 80% of which show up once; about 5% is in the top ten. The sequenced sample was PBMCs. These receptors were collected from a woman between 50 and 59 years old in good health and CMV-seropositive. Both conserved end residues are part of each CDR3. Each record gives: CDR3 DNA, CDR3 protein, clone size, D gene, J gene, V gene. The D gene is left open where the match is weak. Size values are once, few and many counts, or a class for expanded clones, and some rows have none.

CDR3 DNA: TGTGCCAGTAGAGGGGGCGGCTCCTACAATGAGCAGTTCTTC; CDR3 protein: CASRGGGSYNEQFF; clone size: few; D gene: TRBD1; J gene: TRBJ2-1; V gene: TRBV19
CDR3 DNA: TGTGCCAGCAGTGACTCTTGGACTAGCGGGTCCAGCTCCTACAATGAGCAGTTCTTC; CDR3 protein: CASSDSWTSGSSSYNEQFF; clone size: -; D gene: TRBD2; J gene: TRBJ2-1; V gene: TRBV28
CDR3 DNA: TGCGCCAGCAGCCATCAAGCGGGGAACTATGGCTACACCTTC; CDR3 protein: CASSHQAGNYGYTF; clone size: -; D gene: -; J gene: TRBJ1-2; V gene: TRBV4-3
CDR3 DNA: TGTGCCAGCAGTTGGGCCAGCGGGGGATTCTATGAGCAGTTCTTC; CDR3 protein: CASSWASGGFYEQFF; clone size: -; D gene: TRBD2; J gene: TRBJ2-1; V gene: TRBV27
CDR3 DNA: TGCGCCAGCAGCTTCACAACGAACACTGAAGCTTTCTTT; CDR3 protein: CASSFTTNTEAFF; clone size: -; D gene: -; J gene: TRBJ1-1; V gene: TRBV5-1
CDR3 DNA: TGTGCCAGCAGTGGGGGGGCGAACGAAAAACTGTTTTTT; CDR3 protein: CASSGGANEKLFF; clone size: -; D gene: -; J gene: TRBJ1-4; V gene: TRBV6-5
CDR3 DNA: TGTGCCAGCAGCCCCGGGACATCAACTAACTATGGCTACACCTTC; CDR3 protein: CASSPGTSTNYGYTF; clone size: -; D gene: -; J gene: TRBJ1-2; V gene: TRBV6-1
CDR3 DNA: TGTGCCAGCAGCTCAAGCCCGACAGATACGCAGTATTTT; CDR3 protein: CASSSSPTDTQYF; clone size: -; D gene: -; J gene: TRBJ2-3; V gene: TRBV7-9
CDR3 DNA: TGCAGCGTTGAGACAATCGCTACCTACAATGAGCAGTTCTTC; CDR3 protein: CSVETIATYNEQFF; clone size: many; D gene: -; J gene: TRBJ2-1; V gene: TRBV29-1
CDR3 DNA: TGTGCCAGCAGTCAACTCACTGAAGCTTTCTTT; CDR3 protein: CASSQLTEAFF; clone size: -; D gene: -; J gene: TRBJ1-1; V gene: TRBV6-5
CDR3 DNA: TGTGCCAGCTCACCAACCCCTAGCGGGACTCTCAATGAGCAGTTCTTC; CDR3 protein: CASSPTPSGTLNEQFF; clone size: -; D gene: TRBD2; J gene: TRBJ2-1; V gene: TRBV18
CDR3 DNA: TGTGCCAGCAGCTTAAAAAGAGCACCGGGTCGGGAAAAACTGTTTTTT; CDR3 protein: CASSLKRAPGREKLFF; clone size: -; D gene: -; J gene: TRBJ1-4; V gene: TRBV7-8
CDR3 DNA: TGTGCCAGCAGCAACAGGCCCAATCAGCCCCAGCATTTT; CDR3 protein: CASSNRPNQPQHF; clone size: few; D gene: -; J gene: TRBJ1-5; V gene: TRBV6-5
CDR3 DNA: TGTGCCAGCAGCCGGGGGGGGACCCAAGAGACCCAGTACTTC; CDR3 protein: CASSRGGTQETQYF; clone size: -; D gene: TRBD2; J gene: TRBJ2-5; V gene: TRBV4-2
CDR3 DNA: TGCGCCAGCAGTATTGGGAGCGGACCCTTCGATGAGCAGTTCTTC; CDR3 protein: CASSIGSGPFDEQFF; clone size: -; D gene: -; J gene: TRBJ2-1; V gene: TRBV5-1
CDR3 DNA: TGTGCCATCGAGGACAGGGTTGGCTCACCCCTCCACTTT; CDR3 protein: CAIEDRVGSPLHF; clone size: -; D gene: TRBD1; J gene: TRBJ1-6; V gene: TRBV25-1